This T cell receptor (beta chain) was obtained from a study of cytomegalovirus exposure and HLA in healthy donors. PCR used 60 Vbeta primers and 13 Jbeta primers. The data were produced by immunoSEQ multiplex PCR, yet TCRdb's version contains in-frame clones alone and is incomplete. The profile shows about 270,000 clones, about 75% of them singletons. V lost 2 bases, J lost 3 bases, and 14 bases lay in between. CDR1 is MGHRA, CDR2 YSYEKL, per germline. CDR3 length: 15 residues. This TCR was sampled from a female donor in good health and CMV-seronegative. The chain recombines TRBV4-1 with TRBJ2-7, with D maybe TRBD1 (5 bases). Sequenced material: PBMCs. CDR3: CASSQRTGKNYEQYF. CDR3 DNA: TGCGCCAGCAGCCAAAGAACAGGAAAGAACTACGAGCAGTACTTC.